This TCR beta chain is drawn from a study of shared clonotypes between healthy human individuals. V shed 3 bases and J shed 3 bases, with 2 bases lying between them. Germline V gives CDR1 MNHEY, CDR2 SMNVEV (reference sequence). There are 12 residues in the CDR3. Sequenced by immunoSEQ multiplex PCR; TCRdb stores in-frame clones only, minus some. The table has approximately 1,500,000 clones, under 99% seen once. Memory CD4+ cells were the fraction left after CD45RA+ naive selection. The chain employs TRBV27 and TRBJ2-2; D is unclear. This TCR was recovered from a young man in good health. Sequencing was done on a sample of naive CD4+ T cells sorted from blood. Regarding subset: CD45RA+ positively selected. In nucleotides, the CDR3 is TGTGCCAGCAGTTTCTACACCGGGGAGCTGTTTTTT. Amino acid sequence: CASSFYTGELFF.